This T cell receptor beta chain emerged from a study of T cell responses to AZD1222 COVID-19 vaccine. Study information: Second-dose intervals of approximately 4 or approximately 12 weeks were pooled. The study's findings and limits: There were mostly white British donors and more females than males, and clonal diversity was possibly underestimated.

The length of the CDR3 is 14 residues. CDR1 and CDR2 from the germline V gene are SGHNT and YENEEA. Trimming cost V 3 bases and J 2 bases, with 8 bases left between them. Measured with immunoSEQ multiplex PCR; TCRdb has only the in-frame clones, and not every one. The sample consists of about 120,000 clones, over 75% of them appearing once. Concerning this clone itself: Antigen specificity is unknown.

The sequencing here drew on peripheral blood, taken on day 0 of AZD1222 vaccination. The V call is TRBV11-3, the J call TRBJ2-1; TRBD2 might be the D (5 bases). The origin of this receptor is an adult in good health. CDR3 bases: TGTGCCAGCAGCTTCGGAGGAACCTACAATGAGCAGTTCTTC. It yields the protein CASSFGGTYNEQFF.